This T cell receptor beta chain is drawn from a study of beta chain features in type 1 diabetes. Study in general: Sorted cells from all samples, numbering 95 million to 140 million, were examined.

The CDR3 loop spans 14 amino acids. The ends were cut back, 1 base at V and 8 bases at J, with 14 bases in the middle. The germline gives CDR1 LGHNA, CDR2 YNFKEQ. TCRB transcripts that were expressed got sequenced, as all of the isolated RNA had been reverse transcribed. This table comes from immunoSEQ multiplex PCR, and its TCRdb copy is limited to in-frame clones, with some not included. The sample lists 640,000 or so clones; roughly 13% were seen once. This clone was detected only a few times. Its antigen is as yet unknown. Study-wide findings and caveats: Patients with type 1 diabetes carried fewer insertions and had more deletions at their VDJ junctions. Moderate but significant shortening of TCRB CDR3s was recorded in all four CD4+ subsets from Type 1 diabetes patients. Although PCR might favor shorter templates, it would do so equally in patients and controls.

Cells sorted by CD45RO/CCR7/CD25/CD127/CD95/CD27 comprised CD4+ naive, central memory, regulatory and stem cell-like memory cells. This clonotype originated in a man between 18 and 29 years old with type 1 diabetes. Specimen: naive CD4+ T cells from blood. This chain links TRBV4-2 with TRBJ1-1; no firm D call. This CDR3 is CASSQATVGREAFF. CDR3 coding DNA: TGTGCCAGCAGCCAAGCGACGGTAGGAAGGGAAGCTTTCTTT.